This T cell receptor (beta chain) was sequenced during a study of vaccination effects on CD4 cells after COVID-19. Study-wide context: The median interval between the second dose and post-vaccine sampling was 72 days.

This clone has more than one count but fewer than ten. The antigen is not known. Generated by immunoSEQ multiplex PCR, the TCRdb table keeps only in-frame clones and is missing some. This repertoire shows about 61,000 clones, more than 70% found once; its top ten account for roughly 1.2%. The ViraFEST assay expanded antigen-specific CD4+ T cells with viral peptide pools before sequencing. At the end of about ten days of culture, CD4+ T cells were isolated. Every participant took two doses of the BNT162b2 or mRNA-1273 vaccine. Study-wide points: Small numbers of convalescent patients limited the study. It also lacked early post-infection timepoints.

V gave up 3 bases and J gave up 1 base, with 8 bases separating them. The CDR3 runs 14 residues. Looked up from germline, CDR1 is SNHLY and CDR2 is FYNNEI. This TCR derives from a human donor who received a COVID-19 vaccine. The chain joins TRBV2 to TRBJ2-3, with no clear D. The specimen was CD4+ T cells from PBMCs cultured with HCoV-229E spike peptides, collected after COVID-19 vaccination. The CDR3 nucleotides read TGTGCCAGCAGTGACCAAAGTGGCACAGATACGCAGTATTTT. This gives the protein CASSDQSGTDTQYF.